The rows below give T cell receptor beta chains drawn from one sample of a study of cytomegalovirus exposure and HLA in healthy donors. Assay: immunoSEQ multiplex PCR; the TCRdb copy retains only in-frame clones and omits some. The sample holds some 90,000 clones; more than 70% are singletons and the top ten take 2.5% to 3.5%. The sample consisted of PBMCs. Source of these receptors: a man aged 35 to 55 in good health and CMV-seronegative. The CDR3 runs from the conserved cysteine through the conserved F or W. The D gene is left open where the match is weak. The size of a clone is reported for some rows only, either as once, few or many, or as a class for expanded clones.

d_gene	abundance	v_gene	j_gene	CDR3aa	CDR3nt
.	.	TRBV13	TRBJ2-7	CASSLQQTYEQYF	TGTGCCAGCAGCTTACAACAAACCTACGAGCAGTACTTC
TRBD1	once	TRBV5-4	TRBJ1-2	CASSPWTGGRGYTF	TGTGCCAGCAGCCCGTGGACAGGGGGCCGTGGCTACACCTTC
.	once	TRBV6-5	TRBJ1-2	CASSYGGNYGYTF	TGTGCCAGCAGTTACGGAGGAAACTATGGCTACACCTTC
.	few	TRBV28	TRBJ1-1	CASSLGLRTGTEAFF	TGTGCCAGCAGTCTGGGACTCAGGACGGGCACTGAAGCTTTCTTT
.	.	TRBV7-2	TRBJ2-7	CASSLVGLRDTSYEQYF	TGTGCCAGCAGCTTAGTTGGATTGCGAGACACTAGCTACGAGCAGTACTTC
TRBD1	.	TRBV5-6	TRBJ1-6	CAGSLAWTGYSPLHF	TGTGCCGGCAGCTTGGCCTGGACAGGGTACTCACCCCTCCACTTT
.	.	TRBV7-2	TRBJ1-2	CASSLGTGNNYGYTF	TGTGCCAGCAGCTTAGGAACAGGGAATAACTATGGCTACACCTTC
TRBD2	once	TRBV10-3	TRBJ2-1	CAISESWRGSSYNEQFF	TGTGCCATCAGTGAGTCATGGCGGGGGAGCTCCTACAATGAGCAGTTCTTC
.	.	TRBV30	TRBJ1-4	CALYAGRRSEKLFF	TGTGCCTTGTACGCCGGCAGGCGCAGTGAAAAACTGTTTTTT
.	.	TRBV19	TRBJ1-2	CASRGLLPNYGYTF	TGTGCCAGTAGGGGACTTCTCCCGAACTATGGCTACACCTTC
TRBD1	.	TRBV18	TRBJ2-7	CASSPQTGSYEQYF	TGTGCCAGCTCACCACAGACAGGGTCCTACGAGCAGTACTTC
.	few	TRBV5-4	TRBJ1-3	CASSWGLASGNTIYF	TGTGCCAGCAGCTGGGGACTTGCGTCAGGAAACACCATATATTTT
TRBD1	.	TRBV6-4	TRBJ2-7	CASSPTGGYEQYF	TGTGCCAGCAGCCCGACAGGGGGCTACGAGCAGTACTTC
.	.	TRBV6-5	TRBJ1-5	CASRRQASSNQPQHF	TGTGCCAGCAGAAGACAGGCATCCAGCAATCAGCCCCAGCATTTT
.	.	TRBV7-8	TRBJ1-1	CASSRDLNTEAFF	TGTGCCAGCAGCCGGGATTTGAACACTGAAGCTTTCTTT
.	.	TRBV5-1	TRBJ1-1	CASSLGPGAPKGTEAFF	TGCGCCAGCAGCTTGGGGCCAGGGGCCCCCAAGGGGACTGAAGCTTTCTTT
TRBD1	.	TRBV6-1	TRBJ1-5	CASSEGTGGDPSQPQHF	TGTGCCAGCAGTGAGGGGACAGGGGGCGACCCTTCCCAGCCCCAGCATTTT
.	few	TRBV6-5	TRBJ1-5	CASSSRDTNQPQHF	TGTGCCAGCAGTTCACGGGACACCAATCAGCCCCAGCATTTT
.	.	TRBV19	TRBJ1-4	CASSASGDGKLFF	TGTGCCAGTAGTGCCTCAGGGGATGGAAAACTGTTTTTT
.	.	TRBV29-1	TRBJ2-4	CSVGDLKNIQYF	TGCAGCGTTGGCGATCTCAAAAACATTCAGTACTTC
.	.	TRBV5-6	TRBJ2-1	CASIRLQGGNNEQFF	TGTGCCAGCATCAGGTTACAGGGAGGGAACAATGAGCAGTTCTTC
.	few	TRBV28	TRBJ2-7	CASSSTYEQYF	TGTGCCAGCAGTTCCACCTACGAGCAGTACTTC
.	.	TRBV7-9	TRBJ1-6	CANTRGGSYNSPLHF	TGTGCCAACACCAGGGGTGGCTCCTATAATTCACCCCTCCACTTT